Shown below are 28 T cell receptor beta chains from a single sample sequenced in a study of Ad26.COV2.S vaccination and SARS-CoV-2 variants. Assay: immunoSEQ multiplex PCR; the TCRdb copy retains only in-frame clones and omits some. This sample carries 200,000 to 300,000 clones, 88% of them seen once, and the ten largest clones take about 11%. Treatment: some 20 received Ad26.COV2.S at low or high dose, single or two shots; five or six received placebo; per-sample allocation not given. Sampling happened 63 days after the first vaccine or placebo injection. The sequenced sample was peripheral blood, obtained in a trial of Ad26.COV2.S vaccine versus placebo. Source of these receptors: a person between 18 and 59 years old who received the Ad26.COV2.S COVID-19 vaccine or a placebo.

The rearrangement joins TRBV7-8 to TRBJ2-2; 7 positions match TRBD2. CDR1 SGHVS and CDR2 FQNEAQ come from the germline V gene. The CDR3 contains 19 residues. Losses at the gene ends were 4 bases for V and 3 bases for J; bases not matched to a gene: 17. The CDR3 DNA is TGTGCCAGCAGCTCGGGGAGGGGTAGCGGCGTAGGTGACACCGGGGAGCTGTTTTTT. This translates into CASSSGRGSGVGDTGELFF.

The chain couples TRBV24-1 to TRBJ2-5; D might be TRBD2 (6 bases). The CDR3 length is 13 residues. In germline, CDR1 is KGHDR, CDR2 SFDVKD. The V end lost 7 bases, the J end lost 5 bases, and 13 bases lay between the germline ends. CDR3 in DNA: TGTGCCACCAGCTCCATTCGGGGGGAGACCCAGTACTTC. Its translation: CATSSIRGETQYF.

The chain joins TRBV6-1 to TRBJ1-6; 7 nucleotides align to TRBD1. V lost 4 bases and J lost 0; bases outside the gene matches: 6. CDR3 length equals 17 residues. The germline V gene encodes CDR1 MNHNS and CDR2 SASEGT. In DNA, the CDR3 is TGTGCCAGCAGTGGCACAGGGGTTAGCTCCTATAATTCACCCCTCCACTTT. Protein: CASSGTGVSSYNSPLHF.

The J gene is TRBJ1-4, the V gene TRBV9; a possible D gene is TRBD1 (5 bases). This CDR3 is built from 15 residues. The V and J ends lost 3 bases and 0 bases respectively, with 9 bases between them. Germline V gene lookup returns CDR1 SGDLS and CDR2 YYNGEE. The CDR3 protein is CASSEGLATNEKLFF. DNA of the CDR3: TGTGCCAGCAGCGAGGGGCTTGCAACTAATGAAAAACTGTTTTTT.

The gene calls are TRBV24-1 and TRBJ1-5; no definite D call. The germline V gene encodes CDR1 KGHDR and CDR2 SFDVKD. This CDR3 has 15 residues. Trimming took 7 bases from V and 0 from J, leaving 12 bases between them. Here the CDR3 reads CATSEGVYSNQPQHF. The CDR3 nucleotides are TGTGCCACCAGCGAGGGAGTGTATAGCAATCAGCCCCAGCATTTT.

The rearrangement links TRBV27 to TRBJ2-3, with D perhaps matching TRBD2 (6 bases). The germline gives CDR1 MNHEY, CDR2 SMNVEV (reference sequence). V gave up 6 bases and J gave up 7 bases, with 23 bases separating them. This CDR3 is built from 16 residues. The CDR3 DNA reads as TGTGCCAGCAGCCTGCTTGCGGGGAGAGTCCCATATACGCAGTATTTT. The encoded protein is CASSLLAGRVPYTQYF.

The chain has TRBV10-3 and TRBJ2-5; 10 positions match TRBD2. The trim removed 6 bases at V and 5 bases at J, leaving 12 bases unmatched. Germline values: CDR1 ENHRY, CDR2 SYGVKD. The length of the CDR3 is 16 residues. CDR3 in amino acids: CAIRGTSAIKRETQYF. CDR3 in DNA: TGTGCCATCAGAGGGACTAGCGCGATTAAGAGGGAGACCCAGTACTTC.

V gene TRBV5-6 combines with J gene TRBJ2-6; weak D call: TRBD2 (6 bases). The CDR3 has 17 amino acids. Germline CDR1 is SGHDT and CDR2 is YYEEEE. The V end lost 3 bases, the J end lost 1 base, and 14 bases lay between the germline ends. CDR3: CASSSRGAVSGANVLTF. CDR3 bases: TGTGCCAGCAGCTCGCGGGGCGCGGTGTCTGGGGCCAACGTCCTGACTTTC.

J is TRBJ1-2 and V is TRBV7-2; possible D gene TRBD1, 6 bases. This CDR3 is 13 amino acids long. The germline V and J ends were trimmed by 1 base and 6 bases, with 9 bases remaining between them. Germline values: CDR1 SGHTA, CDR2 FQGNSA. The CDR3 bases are TGTGCCAGCAGCTTAGGGGGGGCCGATGGCTACACCTTC. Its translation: CASSLGGADGYTF.

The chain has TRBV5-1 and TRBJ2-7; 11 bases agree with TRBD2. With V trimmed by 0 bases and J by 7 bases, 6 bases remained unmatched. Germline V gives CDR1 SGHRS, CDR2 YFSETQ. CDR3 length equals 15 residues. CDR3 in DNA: TGCGCCAGCAGCTTGGGGGGACTAGCGGCTCGTGAGCAGTACTTC. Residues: CASSLGGLAAREQYF.

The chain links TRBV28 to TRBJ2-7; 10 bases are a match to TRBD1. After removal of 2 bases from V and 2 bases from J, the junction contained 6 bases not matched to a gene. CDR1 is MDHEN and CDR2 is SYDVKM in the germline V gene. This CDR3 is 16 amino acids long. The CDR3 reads CASSLILGQGPYEQYF. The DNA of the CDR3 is TGTGCCAGCAGTTTAATCCTGGGACAGGGGCCCTACGAGCAGTACTTC.

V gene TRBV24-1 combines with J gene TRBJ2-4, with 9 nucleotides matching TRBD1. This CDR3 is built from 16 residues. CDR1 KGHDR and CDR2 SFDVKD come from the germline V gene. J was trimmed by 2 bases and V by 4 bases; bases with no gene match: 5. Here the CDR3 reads CATSEPTGGSKNIQYF. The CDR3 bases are TGTGCCACCAGTGAGCCGACAGGGGGTTCCAAAAACATTCAGTACTTC.

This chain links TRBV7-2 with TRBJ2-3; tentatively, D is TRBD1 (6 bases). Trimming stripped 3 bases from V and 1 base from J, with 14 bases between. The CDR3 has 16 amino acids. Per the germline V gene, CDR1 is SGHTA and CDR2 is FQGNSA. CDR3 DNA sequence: TGTGCCAGCAGCTTCCAAACAGGGCACGGCACAGATACGCAGTATTTT. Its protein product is CASSFQTGHGTDTQYF. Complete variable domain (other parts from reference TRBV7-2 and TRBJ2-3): GAGVSQSPSNKVTEKGKDVELRCDPISGHTALYWYRQSLGQGLEFLIYFQGNSAPDKSGLPSDRFSAERTGGSVSTLTIQRTQQEDSAVYLCASSFQTGHGTDTQYFGPGTRLTVL.

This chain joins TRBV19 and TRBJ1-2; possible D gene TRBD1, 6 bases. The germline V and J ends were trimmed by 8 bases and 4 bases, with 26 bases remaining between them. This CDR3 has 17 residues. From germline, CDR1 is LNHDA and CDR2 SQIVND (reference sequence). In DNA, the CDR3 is TGTGCCAGTTGGGGGTCCGGGGGCAACCCCGCTATCTATGGCTACACCTTC. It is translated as CASWGSGGNPAIYGYTF.

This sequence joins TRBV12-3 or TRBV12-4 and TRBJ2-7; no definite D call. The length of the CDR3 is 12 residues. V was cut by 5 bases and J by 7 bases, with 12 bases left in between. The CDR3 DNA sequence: TGTGCCAGCAGTCCGGACCCTTGGGAGCAGTACTTC. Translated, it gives CASSPDPWEQYF.

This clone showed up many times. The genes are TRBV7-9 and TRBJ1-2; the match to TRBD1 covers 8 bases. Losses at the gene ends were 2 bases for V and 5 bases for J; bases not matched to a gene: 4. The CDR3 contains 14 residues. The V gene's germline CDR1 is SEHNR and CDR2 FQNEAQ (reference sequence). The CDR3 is CASSLRTGTYGYTF. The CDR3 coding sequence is TGTGCCAGCAGCTTAAGGACAGGGACTTATGGCTACACCTTC.

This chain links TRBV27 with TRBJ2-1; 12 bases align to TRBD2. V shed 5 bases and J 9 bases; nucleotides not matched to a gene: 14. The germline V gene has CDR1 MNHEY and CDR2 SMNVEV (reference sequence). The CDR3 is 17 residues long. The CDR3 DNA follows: TGTGCCAGCAGTATACTGACTAGCGGGAGATTCTATGGTGAGCAGTTCTTC. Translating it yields CASSILTSGRFYGEQFF.

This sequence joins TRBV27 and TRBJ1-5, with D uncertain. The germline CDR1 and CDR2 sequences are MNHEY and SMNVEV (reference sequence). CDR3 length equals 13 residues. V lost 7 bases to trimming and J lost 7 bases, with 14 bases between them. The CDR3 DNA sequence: TGTGCCAGCATGGAGTTCAGCGGGCAGCCCCAGCATTTT. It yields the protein CASMEFSGQPQHF.

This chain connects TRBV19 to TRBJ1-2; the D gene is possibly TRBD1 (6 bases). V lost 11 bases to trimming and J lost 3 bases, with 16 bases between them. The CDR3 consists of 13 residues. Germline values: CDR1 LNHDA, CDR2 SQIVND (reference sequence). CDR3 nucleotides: TGTGCCTCCAAACCGGGGGGCGACTATGGCTACACCTTC. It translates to CASKPGGDYGYTF. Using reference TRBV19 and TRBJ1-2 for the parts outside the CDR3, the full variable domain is DGGITQSPKYLFRKEGQNVTLSCEQNLNHDAMYWYRQDPGQGLRLIYYSQIVNDFQKGDIAEGYSVSREKKESFPLTVTSAQKNPTAFYLCASKPGGDYGYTFGSGTRLTVV.

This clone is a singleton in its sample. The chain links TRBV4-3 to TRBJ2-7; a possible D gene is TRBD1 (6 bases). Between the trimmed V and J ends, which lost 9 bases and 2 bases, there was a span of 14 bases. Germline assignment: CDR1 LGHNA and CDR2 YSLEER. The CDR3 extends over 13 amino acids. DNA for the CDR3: TGCGCCAGTAGACAGGACTTCGCCTACGAGCAGTACTTC. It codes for CASRQDFAYEQYF.

The CDR3 is CASSLAALEGTGELFF. CDR3 nucleotide sequence: TGTGCCAGCAGCTTGGCCGCACTCGAGGGGACCGGGGAGCTGTTTTTT. This rearrangement joins TRBV5-6 to TRBJ2-2; D assignment may be TRBD1 or TRBD2 (5 bases each). This CDR3 region has 16 residues. The germline CDR1 and CDR2 sequences are SGHDT and YYEEEE. V lost 0 bases, J lost 5 bases, and 14 bases lay in between.

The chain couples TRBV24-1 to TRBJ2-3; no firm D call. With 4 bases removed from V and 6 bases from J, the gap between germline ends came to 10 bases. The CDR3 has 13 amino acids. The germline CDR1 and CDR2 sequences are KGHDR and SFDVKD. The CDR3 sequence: CATSELVPDTQYF. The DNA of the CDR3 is TGTGCCACCAGTGAATTAGTTCCCGATACGCAGTATTTT.

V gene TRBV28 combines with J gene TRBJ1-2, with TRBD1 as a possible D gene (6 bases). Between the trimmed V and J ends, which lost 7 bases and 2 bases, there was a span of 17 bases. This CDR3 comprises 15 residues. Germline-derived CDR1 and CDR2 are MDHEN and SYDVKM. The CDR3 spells CASMGAVTPNYGYTF. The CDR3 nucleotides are TGTGCCAGCATGGGGGCAGTGACTCCAAACTATGGCTACACCTTC.

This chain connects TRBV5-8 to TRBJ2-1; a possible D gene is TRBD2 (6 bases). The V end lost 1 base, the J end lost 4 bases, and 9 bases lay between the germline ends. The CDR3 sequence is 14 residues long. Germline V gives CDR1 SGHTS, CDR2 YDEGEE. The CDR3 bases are TGTGCCAGCAGCTTGTGGGGAGGTTACAATGAGCAGTTCTTC. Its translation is CASSLWGGYNEQFF.

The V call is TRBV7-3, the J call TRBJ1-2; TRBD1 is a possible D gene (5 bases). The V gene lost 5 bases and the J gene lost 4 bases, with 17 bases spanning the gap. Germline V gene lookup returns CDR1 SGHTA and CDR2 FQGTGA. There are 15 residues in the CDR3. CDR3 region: CASSPGTEGFYGYTF. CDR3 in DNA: TGTGCCAGCAGCCCCGGGACTGAAGGATTCTATGGCTACACCTTC.

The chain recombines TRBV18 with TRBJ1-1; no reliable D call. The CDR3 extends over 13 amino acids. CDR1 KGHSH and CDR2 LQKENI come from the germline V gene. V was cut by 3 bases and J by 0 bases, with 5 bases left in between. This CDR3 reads CASSPYMNTEAFF. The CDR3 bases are TGTGCCAGCTCACCGTACATGAACACTGAAGCTTTCTTT.

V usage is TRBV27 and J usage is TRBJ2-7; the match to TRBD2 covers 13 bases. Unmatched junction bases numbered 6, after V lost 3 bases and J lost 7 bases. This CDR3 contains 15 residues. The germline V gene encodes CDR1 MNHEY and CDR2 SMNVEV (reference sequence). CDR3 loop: CASSFGLAGVLEQYF. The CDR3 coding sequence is TGTGCCAGCAGTTTCGGACTAGCGGGAGTCCTAGAGCAGTACTTC.

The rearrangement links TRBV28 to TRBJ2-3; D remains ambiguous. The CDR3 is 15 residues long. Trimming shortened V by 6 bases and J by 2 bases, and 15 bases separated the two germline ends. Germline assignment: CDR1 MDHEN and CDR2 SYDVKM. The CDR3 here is CASSARGGSTDTQYF. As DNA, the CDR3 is TGTGCCAGCAGCGCCCGAGGCGGATCCACAGATACGCAGTATTTT.